Included here is one T cell receptor (beta chain) sequence, with context. The antigen is undetermined. The data belong to a study of Graves' ophthalmopathy and Graves' hyperthyroidism. Study context: If no ophthalmopathy appeared within 18 months of follow-up, hyperthyroidism was termed stable.

Study results and limitations: Ophthalmopathy versus stable hyperthyroidism: 13-signature model gave roughly 88% sensitivity, 80% to 84% specificity.

CDR3 regions of TCR beta were amplified from RNA transcripts. RT-PCR was first run with HTBI primers, then multiplex PCR in a second round. Via MiXCR, TCRdb re-called the multiplex PCR reads, giving one row per CDR3 protein. The sample shows approximately 540,000 distinct CDR3 sequences, roughly 40% of them seen only once. Looked up from germline, CDR1 is DFQATT and CDR2 is SNEGSKA (reference sequence). V was clipped by 5 bases and J by 4 bases, with 15 bases between them. This CDR3 region has 14 residues. The sequence was collected from an adult man with Graves' hyperthyroidism. What was sequenced was peripheral blood or thyroid tissue (not recorded which). The chain uses TRBV20-1 and TRBJ1-5; D unresolved. CDR3 coding DNA: TGCAGTGCTCGGCCCGGGAGTTGGAATCAGCCCCAGCATTTT. This gives the protein CSARPGSWNQPQHF.